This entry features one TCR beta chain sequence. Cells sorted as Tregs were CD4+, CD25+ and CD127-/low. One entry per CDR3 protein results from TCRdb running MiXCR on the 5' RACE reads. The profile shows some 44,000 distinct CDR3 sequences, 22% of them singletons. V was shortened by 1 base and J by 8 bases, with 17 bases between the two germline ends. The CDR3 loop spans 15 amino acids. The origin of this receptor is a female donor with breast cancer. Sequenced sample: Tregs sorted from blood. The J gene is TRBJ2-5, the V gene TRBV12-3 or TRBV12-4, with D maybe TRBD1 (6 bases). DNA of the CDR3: TGTGCCAGCAGTTTAGAAGGGCAGGGGAGTTACACCCAGTACTTC. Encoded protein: CASSLEGQGSYTQYF.